The 27 T cell receptor beta chains below all came from one sample that was sequenced in a study of cytomegalovirus exposure and HLA in healthy donors. The data were produced by immunoSEQ multiplex PCR, yet TCRdb's version contains in-frame clones alone and is incomplete. The repertoire has over 250,000 clones, 86% of them found once; the top ten carry approximately 1%. The source material was PBMCs. The receptors originated from a woman aged 18-29 years in good health and CMV-seronegative.

V gene TRBV27 combines with J gene TRBJ1-2, with D possibly matching TRBD1 (5 bases). The CDR3 is made up of 14 amino acids. The V end was cut by 2 bases, the J end by 5 bases, with 12 bases between. In germline, CDR1 is MNHEY, CDR2 SMNVEV (reference sequence). The DNA for the CDR3 is TGTGCCAGCAGTTTACAACGGGGGAGATATGGCTACACCTTC. As protein: CASSLQRGRYGYTF.

V and J are TRBV6-1 and TRBJ1-2; 7 bases fit TRBD1. After removal of 3 bases from V and 4 bases from J, the junction contained 8 bases not matched to a gene. Germline assignment: CDR1 MNHNS and CDR2 SASEGT. The CDR3 consists of 15 residues. CDR3 region: CASSEPGQAPYGYTF. The CDR3 DNA sequence: TGTGCCAGCAGTGAGCCCGGACAGGCACCCTATGGCTACACCTTC.

This clone was observed a single time. V gene TRBV6-4 combines with J gene TRBJ1-2, with D hard to call. Per germline, CDR1 MRHNA and CDR2 SNTAGT. This CDR3 is built from 14 residues. The V and J ends lost 2 bases and 8 bases respectively, with 15 bases between them. CDR3 in DNA: TGTGCCAGCAGTGACGATGCAGTGTCGGGGGGCTACACCTTC. This gives the protein CASSDDAVSGGYTF.

A single count supports this clone. The chain carries TRBV30 and TRBJ2-4; TRBD2 matches at 9 bases. This CDR3 is 16 amino acids long. After removal of 6 bases from V and 3 bases from J, the junction contained 12 bases not matched to a gene. In germline, CDR1 is GTSNPN, CDR2 SVGIG (reference sequence). CDR3 bases: TGTGCCTGCACGGATGGAGCGGGGGGAGACAAAAACATTCAGTACTTC. It is translated as CACTDGAGGDKNIQYF.

V gene TRBV11-2 combines with J gene TRBJ2-5; maybe TRBD2 (6 bases). V was clipped by 4 bases and J by 3 bases, with 9 bases between them. The CDR3 runs to 13 residues. The germline V gene encodes CDR1 SGHAT and CDR2 FQNNGV. CDR3 amino acids: CASSSGGEETQYF. CDR3 nucleotides: TGTGCCAGCAGCTCCGGGGGAGAAGAGACCCAGTACTTC.

This clone was observed once. The chain uses TRBV30 and TRBJ2-7; no clear D. Looked up from germline, CDR1 is GTSNPN and CDR2 is SVGIG (reference sequence). CDR3 length equals 11 residues. Trimming cost V 1 base and J 4 bases, with 5 bases left between them. The CDR3 spells CAWSAQYEQYF. CDR3 DNA: TGTGCCTGGAGTGCCCAATACGAGCAGTACTTC.

Note on this clone: The junction does not match germline at one end; this may be a read error. V gene TRBV2 combines with J gene TRBJ2-2, with 7 nucleotides matching TRBD1. The CDR3 covers 16 residues. Looked up from germline, CDR1 is SNHLY and CDR2 is FYNNEI. The CDR3 region is CASSEEQGKNAGELFF. CDR3 DNA: TGTGCCAGCAGTGAAGAACAGGGGAAGAACGCCGGGGAGCTGTTTTTT.

The chain employs TRBV6-6 and TRBJ1-6; D gene unclear. Germline V gives CDR1 MNHNY, CDR2 SVGAGI (reference sequence). The CDR3 is 15 residues long. V lost 2 bases to trimming and J lost 8 bases, with 13 bases between them. This CDR3 is CASSYGLAGDSPLHF. The CDR3 region has the DNA TGTGCCAGCAGTTACGGGCTTGCCGGGGATTCACCCCTCCACTTT.

The chain employs TRBV7-2 and TRBJ2-5; 8 nucleotides line up with TRBD1. Germline V gives CDR1 SGHTA, CDR2 FQGNSA. The V and J ends lost 7 bases and 5 bases, in that order; junction bases with no gene match: 9. CDR3 length: 14 amino acids. The CDR3: CASTPGRGLETQYF. CDR3 bases: TGTGCCAGCACCCCGGGCAGGGGGCTGGAGACCCAGTACTTC. Supplemented by reference TRBV7-2 and TRBJ2-5, the full variable domain reads GAGVSQSPSNKVTEKGKDVELRCDPISGHTALYWYRQSLGQGLEFLIYFQGNSAPDKSGLPSDRFSAERTGGSVSTLTIQRTQQEDSAVYLCASTPGRGLETQYFGPGTRLLVL.

The chain is built from TRBV18 and TRBJ1-2; maybe TRBD1 (5 bases). Per germline, CDR1 KGHSH and CDR2 LQKENI. The CDR3 loop spans 18 amino acids. Trimming stripped 2 bases from V and 3 bases from J, with 22 bases between. The CDR3 reads CASSPGEGFPRGDYGYTF. The CDR3 region has the DNA TGTGCCAGCTCACCAGGGGAGGGGTTCCCACGAGGGGACTATGGCTACACCTTC.

The genes are TRBV5-1 and TRBJ2-7, with 11 positions matching TRBD1. The V gene end was trimmed by 3 bases and the J gene end by 5 bases; junction bases not matched to a gene: 7. The CDR3 is made up of 15 amino acids. The germline V gene has CDR1 SGHRS and CDR2 YFSETQ. The CDR3 sequence is CASSSGQGELHEQYF. CDR3 nucleotides: TGCGCCAGCAGCTCGGGACAGGGGGAACTGCACGAGCAGTACTTC.

This clone is a singleton in its sample. V usage is TRBV29-1 and J usage is TRBJ2-7; D is unresolved. The CDR3 extends over 13 amino acids. V was trimmed by 7 bases and J by 0 bases, leaving 13 bases between them. Germline lookup yields CDR1 SQVTM and CDR2 ANQGSEA. This chain's CDR3 is CSAADSSSYEQYF. CDR3 nucleotides: TGCAGCGCCGCAGACTCGAGCTCCTACGAGCAGTACTTC.

This clone appeared once. The V call is TRBV7-9, the J call TRBJ2-2, with 9 bases matching TRBD1. CDR3 length: 17 amino acids. Germline assignment: CDR1 SEHNR and CDR2 FQNEAQ (reference sequence). With V trimmed by 6 bases and J by 7 bases, 15 bases remained unmatched. The CDR3 spells CASRQLTGTGINGELFF. DNA of the CDR3: TGTGCCAGCAGACAACTAACCGGGACAGGGATCAACGGGGAGCTGTTTTTT.

This rearrangement joins TRBV5-1 to TRBJ1-3, with D perhaps TRBD1 (6 bases). Germline-derived CDR1 and CDR2 are SGHRS and YFSETQ. V dropped 4 bases and J dropped 0 bases, with 17 bases sitting between them. The CDR3 is made up of 17 amino acids. CDR3 protein: CASSQGQPNYSGNTIYF. DNA of the CDR3: TGCGCCAGCAGCCAAGGACAGCCCAACTACTCTGGAAACACCATATATTTT.

V usage is TRBV7-9 and J usage is TRBJ2-7; no clear D gene. The ends were cut back, 1 base at V and 7 bases at J, with 23 bases in the middle. Germline V gives CDR1 SEHNR, CDR2 FQNEAQ (reference sequence). The CDR3 length is 17 residues. As DNA, the CDR3 is TGTGCCAGCAGCTTAGGGTCAATATCCGGGTCTCCGGAGGAGCAGTACTTC. Protein product: CASSLGSISGSPEEQYF.

The CDR3 sequence is CASSLREAAGELFF. DNA of the CDR3: TGTGCCAGTAGTTTGCGGGAGGCGGCCGGGGAGCTGTTTTTT. The chain is built from TRBV19 and TRBJ2-2, with 8 bases identical to TRBD2. V lost 5 bases to trimming and J lost 6 bases; unmatched junction nucleotides: 5. CDR3 length: 14 residues. The germline V gene has CDR1 LNHDA and CDR2 SQIVND (reference sequence).

The chain carries TRBV2 and TRBJ2-1, with a tentative D call TRBD2 (7 bases). Trimming pared 6 bases from V and 8 bases from J, leaving 17 bases between. Per germline, CDR1 SNHLY and CDR2 FYNNEI. This CDR3 is 14 amino acids long. CDR3 residues: CASRRGGQADEQFF. In DNA form, the CDR3 reads TGTGCCAGCAGGAGGGGGGGCCAGGCGGATGAGCAGTTCTTC.

The chain carries TRBV5-1 and TRBJ1-2, with D perhaps TRBD1 (6 bases). Trimming removed 7 bases at V and 0 bases at J, with 10 bases between. This CDR3 has 13 residues. The V gene's germline CDR1 is SGHRS and CDR2 YFSETQ. The CDR3 sequence is CASWTETNYGYTF. As DNA, the CDR3 is TGCGCCAGCTGGACAGAGACTAACTATGGCTACACCTTC.

The gene calls are TRBV10-1 and TRBJ2-1; TRBD2 aligns across 9 bases. The ends lost 5 bases at V and 0 bases at J; junction bases unmatched: 8. CDR3 length equals 17 residues. Per the germline V gene, CDR1 is WNHNN and CDR2 is SYGVQD (reference sequence). Here the CDR3 DNA reads TGCGCCAGCAGTAGGGAAGCGGGAGGTTACTCCTACAATGAGCAGTTCTTC. Its protein product is CASSREAGGYSYNEQFF.

In DNA form, the CDR3 reads TGTGCCAGCAGCCCGTCGGGAGTGCTGGGGACAGTCTATGGCTACACCTTC. This gives the protein CASSPSGVLGTVYGYTF. The chain links TRBV7-9 to TRBJ1-2; TRBD1 matches 7 bases. Trimming cost V 5 bases and J 4 bases; bases outside gene matches: 16. This CDR3 spans 17 amino acids. CDR1 is SEHNR, CDR2 FQNEAQ, per germline (reference sequence).

This rearrangement joins TRBV21-1 to TRBJ2-7; the D call of TRBD1 is as the table states it, not checked on the DNA. TRBV21-1 constitutes a pseudogene. The CDR3 runs 15 residues. CDR3 in amino acids: CASSKAAGGSYEQYF. CDR3 in DNA: TGTGCCAGCAGCAAAGCGGCAGGTGGCTCCTACGAGCAGTACTTC.

This chain connects TRBV29-1 to TRBJ1-2; the D gene is possibly TRBD1 (5 bases). The length of the CDR3 is 18 residues. Deletions cut 7 bases from V and 6 bases from J, with 33 bases between. The V gene's germline CDR1 is SQVTM and CDR2 ANQGSEA. As DNA, the CDR3 is TGCAGCGGGCCAAAAAGAGGGGTTTGGAGGGATATGGAAGATGGCTACACCTTC. Protein: CSGPKRGVWRDMEDGYTF.

The rearrangement uses TRBV7-8 and TRBJ2-1; D ambiguous. Germline CDR1 reads SGHVS; CDR2 reads FQNEAQ. The CDR3 is 13 residues long. Trimming stripped 5 bases from V and 6 bases from J, with 11 bases between. CDR3 sequence (DNA): TGTGCCAGCAGCCCTAACTTTGCCAATGAGCAGTTCTTC. Its translation: CASSPNFANEQFF.

The rearrangement joins TRBV18 to TRBJ2-7, with TRBD2 identical over 9 bases. CDR1 is KGHSH, CDR2 LQKENI, per germline. The length of the CDR3 is 15 residues. Trimming at V came to 2 bases and at J to 7 bases, leaving 9 bases not matched to a gene. In DNA form, the CDR3 reads TGTGCCAGCTCACCAAGCAGCGGGAGGTCAGAAGAGCAGTACTTC. It translates to CASSPSSGRSEEQYF. The full variable domain, its missing parts supplied by reference TRBV18 and TRBJ2-7, is NAGVMQNPRHLVRRRGQEARLRCSPMKGHSHVYWYRQLPEEGLKFMVYLQKENIIDESGMPKERFSAEFPKEGPSILRIQQVVRGDSAAYFCASSPSSGRSEEQYFGPGTRLTVT.

The chain uses TRBV30 and TRBJ1-6; 11 nucleotides align to TRBD1. This CDR3 has 17 residues. The V gene's germline CDR1 is GTSNPN and CDR2 SVGIG (reference sequence). The trim removed 4 bases at V and 3 bases at J, leaving 8 bases unmatched. Written as DNA, the CDR3 is TGTGCCTGGAACTCGGACAGGGGGCTTATCTATAATTCACCCCTCCACTTT. As protein: CAWNSDRGLIYNSPLHF.

In regard to this clone: In the same sample, other DNA sequences code for this CDR3. The gene calls are TRBV6-6 and TRBJ1-5, with D possibly matching TRBD1 (5 bases). There are 15 residues in the CDR3. V gave up 0 bases and J gave up 7 bases, with 13 bases separating them. Germline loops: CDR1 MNHNY, CDR2 SVGAGI (reference sequence). This CDR3 reads CASSYSSQGDQPQHF. CDR3 nucleotides: TGTGCCAGCAGTTACTCGAGCCAGGGCGACCAGCCCCAGCATTTT.

V gene TRBV11-2 combines with J gene TRBJ2-4; TRBD1 might be the D (5 bases). The CDR3 has 16 amino acids. CDR1 and CDR2 (germline): SGHAT, FQNNGV. V shed 0 bases and J shed 6 bases, with 15 bases lying between them. In DNA, the CDR3 is TGTGCCAGCAGCTTAGAATACCCAGGGAAAGGAAACATTCAGTACTTC. This encodes CASSLEYPGKGNIQYF.